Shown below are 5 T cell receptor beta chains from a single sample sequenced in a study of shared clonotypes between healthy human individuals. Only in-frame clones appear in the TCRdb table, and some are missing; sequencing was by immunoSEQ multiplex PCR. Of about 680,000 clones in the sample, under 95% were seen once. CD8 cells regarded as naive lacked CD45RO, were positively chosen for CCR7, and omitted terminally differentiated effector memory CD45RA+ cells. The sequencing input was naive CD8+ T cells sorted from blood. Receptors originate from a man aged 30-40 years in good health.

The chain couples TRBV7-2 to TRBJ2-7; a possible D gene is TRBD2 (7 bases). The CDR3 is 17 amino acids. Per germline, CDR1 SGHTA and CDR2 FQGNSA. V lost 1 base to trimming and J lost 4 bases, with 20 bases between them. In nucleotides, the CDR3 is TGTGCCAGCAGCTTAGGCCCGCAGGGGCGGGAGTCTTACGAGCAGTACTTC. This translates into CASSLGPQGRESYEQYF.

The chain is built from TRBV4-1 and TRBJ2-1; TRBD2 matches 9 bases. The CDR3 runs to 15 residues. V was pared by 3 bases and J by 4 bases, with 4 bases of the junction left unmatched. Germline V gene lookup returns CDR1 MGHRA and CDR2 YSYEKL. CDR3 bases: TGCGCCAGCAGCCACGGCCTAGCGGGGTACAATGAGCAGTTCTTC. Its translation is CASSHGLAGYNEQFF.

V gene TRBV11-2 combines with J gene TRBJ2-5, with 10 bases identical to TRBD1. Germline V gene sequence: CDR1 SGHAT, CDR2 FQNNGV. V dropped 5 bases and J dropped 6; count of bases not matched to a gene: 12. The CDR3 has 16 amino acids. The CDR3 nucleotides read TGTGCCAGCAGCCCCTCGGGACAGGGGCGCCATAAGACCCAGTACTTC. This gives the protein CASSPSGQGRHKTQYF.

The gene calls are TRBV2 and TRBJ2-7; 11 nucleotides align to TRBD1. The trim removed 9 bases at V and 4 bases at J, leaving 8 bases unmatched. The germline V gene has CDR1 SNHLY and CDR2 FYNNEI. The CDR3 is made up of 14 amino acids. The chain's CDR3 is CASLPGQGEYEQYF. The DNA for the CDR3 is TGTGCCAGTTTACCGGGACAGGGGGAGTACGAGCAGTACTTC. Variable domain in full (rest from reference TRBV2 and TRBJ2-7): EPEVTQTPSHQVTQMGQEVILRCVPISNHLYFYWYRQILGQKVEFLVSFYNNEISEKSEIFDDQFSVERPDGSNFTLKIRSTKLEDSAMYFCASLPGQGEYEQYFGPGTRLTVT.

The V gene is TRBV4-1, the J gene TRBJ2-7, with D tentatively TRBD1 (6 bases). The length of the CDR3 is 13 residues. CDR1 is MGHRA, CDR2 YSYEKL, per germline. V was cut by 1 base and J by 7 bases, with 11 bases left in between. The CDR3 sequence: CASSQGFGQEQYF. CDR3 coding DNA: TGCGCCAGCAGCCAAGGTTTCGGACAGGAGCAGTACTTC.